This is a list of T cell receptor beta chains from one sample in a study of PD-L1 blockade in urothelial cancer. Assay: immunoSEQ multiplex PCR; the TCRdb copy retains only in-frame clones and omits some. The sample lists approximately 24,000 clones; 70% to 90% were seen once. The sequences come from PBMCs, collected around atezolizumab (anti-PD-L1) treatment. All receptors come from a man in his fifties with urothelial cancer. Each CDR3 is given with its conserved first and last residue. Fields, in order: D gene, J gene, clone size, V gene, CDR3 protein, CDR3 DNA. D genes are given only for firm matches. The listing skips clone size in some rows; elsewhere it reads once, few, many or a size class.

- TRBJ1-4 once TRBV19 CASGRVEKLFF TGTGCCAGTGGCAGGGTCGAAAAACTGTTTTTT
- TRBJ1-1 - TRBV6-6 CASSWGVLLTEAFF TGTGCCAGCAGCTGGGGGGTCCTGCTCACTGAAGCTTTCTTT
- TRBJ2-7 - TRBV27 CASSLSMNSVVEQYF TGTGCCAGCAGTTTATCGATGAATTCGGTTGTCGAGCAGTACTTC
- TRBJ2-1 - TRBV13 CASSSEGLFVDEQFF TGTGCCAGCAGCTCAGAGGGTCTTTTTGTTGATGAGCAGTTCTTC
- TRBJ1-3 - TRBV5-1 CASSLAGQTSGNTIYF TGCGCCAGCAGCTTGGCCGGACAAACCTCTGGAAACACCATATATTTT
TRBD1 TRBJ1-5 - TRBV23-1 CASNRFPTDRGRYSNQPQHF TGCGCCAGCAACCGCTTCCCGACGGACAGGGGGCGTTATAGCAATCAGCCCCAGCATTTT
TRBD1 TRBJ1-6 few TRBV9 CASSSGQGSNSPLHF TGTGCCAGCAGCTCTGGACAGGGAAGTAATTCACCCCTCCACTTT
- TRBJ2-3 - TRBV15 CATSREGGATDTQYF TGTGCCACCAGCAGAGAAGGGGGGGCCACAGATACGCAGTATTTT
TRBD2 TRBJ2-7 - TRBV15 CATSSTSTSGASYEQYF TGTGCCACCAGCTCAACGTCGACTAGCGGGGCCTCCTACGAGCAGTACTTC
TRBD1 TRBJ2-7 - TRBV6-5 CASSPTGTGAYEQYF TGTGCCAGCAGTCCAACCGGGACAGGAGCCTACGAGCAGTACTTC
- TRBJ1-1 - TRBV7-2 CASSLVPFLDTRFF TGTGCCAGCAGCTTAGTTCCTTTTTTGGACACGAGGTTCTTT
- TRBJ2-6 - TRBV19 CASSIDSSGANVLTF TGTGCCAGTAGTATAGACAGCTCTGGGGCCAACGTCCTGACTTTC
- TRBJ2-6 - TRBV5-1 CASSLLGQGTGANVLTF TGCGCCAGCAGCTTATTGGGTCAGGGGACTGGGGCCAACGTCCTGACTTTC
- TRBJ2-5 - TRBV29-1 CSVEGAGLETQYF TGCAGCGTTGAGGGAGCCGGTCTCGAGACCCAGTACTTC
TRBD1 TRBJ2-1 - TRBV28 CASSGQGTYNEQFF TGTGCCAGCAGCGGACAGGGGACCTACAATGAGCAGTTCTTC
- TRBJ2-7 - TRBV19 CATVLSPTLQYF TGTGCCACCGTCCTTTCTCCTACGTTACAGTACTTC
- TRBJ1-6 few TRBV9 CASSGGENSPLHF TGTGCCAGCAGCGGGGGGGAAAATTCACCCCTCCACTTT
TRBD2 TRBJ2-3 - TRBV7-3 CASSPAGGLTDTQYF TGTGCCAGCAGCCCAGCGGGGGGACTCACAGATACGCAGTATTTT
TRBD2 TRBJ2-3 - TRBV5-6 CASSLAGLAATDTQYF TGTGCCAGCAGCTTGGCTGGACTAGCGGCTACAGATACGCAGTATTTT
TRBD1 TRBJ2-1 - TRBV7-9 CASSYGTVNEQFF TGTGCCAGCAGCTACGGGACAGTCAATGAGCAGTTCTTC
- TRBJ2-1 few TRBV14 CASSQNRGLRNNEQFF TGTGCCAGCAGCCAAAATCGAGGACTTCGGAACAATGAGCAGTTCTTC
- TRBJ2-5 - TRBV11-2 CASSQTAGRQETQYF TGTGCCAGCAGCCAAACGGCAGGGAGGCAAGAGACCCAGTACTTC
- TRBJ2-5 once TRBV11-2 CASSLIQGWETQYF TGTGCCAGCAGCTTAATCCAGGGGTGGGAGACCCAGTACTTC
TRBD1 TRBJ1-5 - TRBV19 CASSIERTGGLGTQPQHF TGTGCCAGTAGTATAGAAAGGACAGGGGGCCTGGGTACTCAGCCCCAGCATTTT
TRBD1 TRBJ2-4 once TRBV19 CASSVGQGPIAKNIQYF TGTGCCAGTAGTGTAGGACAGGGACCTATAGCCAAAAACATTCAGTACTTC
TRBD1 TRBJ2-2 once TRBV7-6 CASSSPPGQGANTGELFF TGTGCCAGCAGCTCACCACCGGGACAGGGGGCCAACACCGGGGAGCTGTTTTTT
- TRBJ2-5 - TRBV15 CATSRARLDSDQETQYF TGTGCCACCAGCAGAGCTCGGCTGGACAGTGACCAAGAGACCCAGTACTTC
TRBD2 TRBJ2-1 - TRBV30 CVLGVAPRTSGGAVYNEQFF TGTGTCTTGGGAGTGGCGCCAAGGACTAGCGGGGGGGCGGTCTACAATGAGCAGTTCTTC
TRBD2 TRBJ2-7 - TRBV11-2 CASSPGSGGTLGEQYF TGTGCCAGCAGCCCCGGTAGCGGGGGGACCCTTGGAGAGCAGTACTTC
TRBD2 TRBJ2-3 - TRBV6-1 CASSERGSGGVPDTQYF TGTGCCAGCAGTGAGCGGGGTAGCGGGGGCGTCCCAGATACGCAGTATTTT
TRBD1 TRBJ1-2 few TRBV5-1 CASSVSTGGGGGYTF TGCGCCAGCAGCGTATCAACAGGGGGCGGAGGGGGCTACACCTTC
- TRBJ1-4 - TRBV27 CASSFRGVMNEKLFF TGTGCCAGCAGTTTCAGGGGCGTGATGAATGAAAAACTGTTTTTT
- TRBJ1-2 few TRBV21-1 CASSGAGFYGYTF TGTGCCAGCAGCGGGGCGGGATTTTATGGCTACACCTTC
- TRBJ2-3 few TRBV6-5 CASSYSGLRTDTQYF TGTGCCAGCAGTTACTCGGGACTGCGCACAGATACGCAGTATTTT
- TRBJ2-2 - TRBV11-2 CASSSTNTGELFF TGTGCCAGCAGCTCTACTAACACCGGGGAGCTGTTTTTT
TRBD2 TRBJ2-1 - TRBV18 CASSQQLAGDGSYNEQFF TGTGCCAGCTCACAACAACTAGCGGGAGACGGGTCCTACAATGAGCAGTTCTTC
TRBD2 TRBJ2-2 - TRBV7-6 CASSRTSGRSGELFF TGTGCCAGCAGCCGGACTAGCGGGAGATCCGGGGAGCTGTTTTTT
- TRBJ2-7 - TRBV12-2 CASPSYEQYF TGTGCAAGTCCGTCCTACGAGCAGTACTTC
TRBD2 TRBJ2-1 - TRBV6-1 CASSETVAGGPWEQFF TGTGCCAGCAGTGAAACGGTAGCGGGAGGGCCTTGGGAGCAGTTCTTC
- TRBJ2-5 - TRBV29-1 CSVPTLGGTQYF TGCAGCGTTCCCACCCTAGGGGGGACCCAGTACTTC
TRBD2 TRBJ2-5 - TRBV9 CASSQTGGAETQYF TGTGCCAGCAGCCAGACGGGGGGAGCGGAGACCCAGTACTTC
- TRBJ1-4 once TRBV2 CASSVLVGAGEKLFF TGTGCCAGCAGTGTATTGGTGGGGGCGGGTGAAAAACTGTTTTTT